What follows is one T cell receptor (beta chain) and its context. Assay used: immunoSEQ multiplex PCR; TCRdb lists only in-frame clones, some missing. This sample has tens of thousands of clones, with about 89% found just once. The record originates from a study of PD-L1 blockade in urothelial cancer. The time point denotes: peripheral blood 6 weeks after treatment start. The input for sequencing was PBMCs, taken around atezolizumab (anti-PD-L1) treatment. This sequence originates from a man older than 75 with urothelial cancer.

CDR3 region: CASSFGEGETQYF. The CDR3 DNA follows: TGTGCCAGCAGCTTTGGTGAGGGAGAGACCCAGTACTTC. The V and J genes are TRBV7-2 and TRBJ2-5, with D tentatively TRBD2 (5 bases). V dropped 3 bases and J dropped 4 bases, with 9 bases sitting between them. Germline CDR1 and CDR2: SGHTA and FQGNSA. The CDR3 loop spans 13 amino acids.